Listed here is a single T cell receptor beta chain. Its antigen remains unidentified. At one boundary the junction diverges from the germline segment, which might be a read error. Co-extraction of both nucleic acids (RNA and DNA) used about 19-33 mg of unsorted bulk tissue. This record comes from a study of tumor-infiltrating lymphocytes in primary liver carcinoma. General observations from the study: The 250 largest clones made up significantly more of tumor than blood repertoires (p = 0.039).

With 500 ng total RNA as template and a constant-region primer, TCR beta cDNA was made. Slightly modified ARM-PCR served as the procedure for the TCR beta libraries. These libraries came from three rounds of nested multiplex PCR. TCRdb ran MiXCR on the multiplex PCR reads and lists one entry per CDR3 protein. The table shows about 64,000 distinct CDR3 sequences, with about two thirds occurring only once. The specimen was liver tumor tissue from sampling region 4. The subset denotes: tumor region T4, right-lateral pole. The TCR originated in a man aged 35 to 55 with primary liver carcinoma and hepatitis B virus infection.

In DNA form, the CDR3 reads TGTGCCATCAGTGAGTGGGGAGCGAATCAGCCCCGGCATTTT. Its protein product is CAISEWGANQPRHF. The rearrangement links TRBV10-3 to TRBJ1-5; D is unresolved. The germline V gene has CDR1 ENHRY and CDR2 SYGVKD. The CDR3 extends over 14 amino acids.